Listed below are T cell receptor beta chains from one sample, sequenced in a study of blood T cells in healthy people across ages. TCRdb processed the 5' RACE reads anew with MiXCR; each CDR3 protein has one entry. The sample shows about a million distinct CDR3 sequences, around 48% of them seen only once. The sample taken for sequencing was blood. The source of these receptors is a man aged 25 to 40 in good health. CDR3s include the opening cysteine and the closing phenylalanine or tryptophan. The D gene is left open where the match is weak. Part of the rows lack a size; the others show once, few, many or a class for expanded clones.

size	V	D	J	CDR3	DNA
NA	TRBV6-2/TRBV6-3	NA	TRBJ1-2	CASKGPEHNYGYTF	TGTGCCAGTAAGGGGCCGGAACATAACTATGGCTACACCTTC
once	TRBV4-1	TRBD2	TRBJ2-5	CASSREDSGGYNEQYF	TGCGCCAGCAGCCGAGAAGATAGCGGGGGGTACAATGAGCAGTACTTC
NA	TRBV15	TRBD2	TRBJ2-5	CATSRDLRGGQETQYF	TGTGCCACCAGCAGAGATCTCCGCGGGGGCCAAGAGACCCAGTACTTC
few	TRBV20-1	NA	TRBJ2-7	CSAADSQSSYEQYF	TGCAGTGCCGCGGACTCTCAGAGCTCCTACGAGCAGTACTTC
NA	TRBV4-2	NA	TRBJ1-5	CASSQDLRGLYNQPQHF	TGTGCCAGCAGCCAAGATCTCCGGGGTTTATACAATCAGCCCCAGCATTTT
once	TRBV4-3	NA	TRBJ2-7	CASSQGDEGYEQYF	TGCGCCAGCAGCCAAGGGGACGAGGGATACGAGCAGTACTTC
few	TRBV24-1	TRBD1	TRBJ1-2	CATSAGGYGYTF	TGTGCCACCAGCGCAGGGGGCTATGGCTACACCTTC
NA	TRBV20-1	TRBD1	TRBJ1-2	CSAPGQGTDGYTF	TGCAGTGCTCCGGGACAGGGGACGGATGGCTACACCTTC
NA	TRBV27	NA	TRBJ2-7	CASSDTGKYEQYF	TGTGCCAGCAGTGATACGGGGAAGTACGAGCAGTACTTC
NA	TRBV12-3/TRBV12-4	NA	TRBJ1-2	CASSFDGLGYTF	TGTGCCAGCAGTTTCGACGGTCTCGGCTACACCTTC